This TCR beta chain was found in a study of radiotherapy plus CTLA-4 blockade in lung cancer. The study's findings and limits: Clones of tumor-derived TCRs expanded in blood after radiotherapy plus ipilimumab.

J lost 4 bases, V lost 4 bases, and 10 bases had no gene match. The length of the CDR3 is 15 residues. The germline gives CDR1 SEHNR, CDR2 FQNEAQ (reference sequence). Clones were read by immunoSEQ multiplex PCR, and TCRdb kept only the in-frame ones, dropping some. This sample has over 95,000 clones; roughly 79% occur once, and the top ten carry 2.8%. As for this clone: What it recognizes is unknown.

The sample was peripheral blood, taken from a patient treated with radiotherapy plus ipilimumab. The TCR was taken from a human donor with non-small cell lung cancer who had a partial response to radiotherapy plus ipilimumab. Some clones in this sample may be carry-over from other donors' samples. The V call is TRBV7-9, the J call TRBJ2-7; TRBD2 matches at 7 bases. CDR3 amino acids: CASSSKTSSRYEQYF. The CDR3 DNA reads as TGTGCCAGCAGCTCGAAGACTAGCAGTAGATACGAGCAGTACTTC.